The clone carrying this T cell receptor (beta chain) was seen a few times. Antigen specificity is unknown. The data are from a study of T-cell memory formation after mild COVID-19. Study-wide findings and caveats: There were some responding clones in pre-infection memory, which suggested that cross-reactive memory had joined.

Unmatched junction bases numbered 6, after V lost 4 bases and J lost 7 bases. CDR1 SGHRS and CDR2 YFSETQ come from the germline V gene. The CDR3 extends over 13 amino acids. TCRdb itself ran the 5' RACE reads through MiXCR, one entry per CDR3 protein. The sample includes some 310,000 distinct CDR3 sequences, about 20% seen only once; the top ten take under 25%. What was sequenced was PBMCs or a T cell subset sorted from them (not recorded which). The V and J genes are TRBV5-1 and TRBJ1-2; 8 bases map to TRBD1. The sequence derives from a man aged 18 to 29 who had mild COVID-19 (a few samples of this study predate the infection). Cell type and time point are not known. The CDR3 region has the DNA TGCGCCAGCAGCACGGACAGGGCTCGTGGCTACACCTTC. Translating it yields CASSTDRARGYTF. The whole variable domain, filled in from reference TRBV5-1 and TRBJ1-2, reads KAGVTQTPRYLIKTRGQQVTLSCSPISGHRSVSWYQQTPGQGLQFLFEYFSETQRNKGNFPGRFSGRQFSNSRSEMNVSTLELGDSALYLCASSTDRARGYTFGSGTRLTVV.